These 16 T cell receptor beta chains share one sample of origin, sequenced in a study of blood T cells in healthy people across ages. The second PCR ran about 6 to 11 cycles with a sample-barcoded 5' primer and J-beta primers. TCRdb recomputed calls from the 5' RACE reads with MiXCR, one row per CDR3 protein. The sample holds 1.6 million or so distinct CDR3 sequences, 30% to 40% seen once. The sequenced sample consisted of blood. These TCRs come from a woman aged 25-40 years in good health.

This clonotype turned up a few times. The rearrangement uses TRBV11-2 and TRBJ2-7; D ambiguous. Germline V gene data show CDR1 as SGHAT and CDR2 as FQNNGV. V lost 2 bases to trimming and J lost 1 base, with 12 bases between them. The CDR3 spans 15 residues. The CDR3 nucleotides read TGTGCCAGCAGCTTAAGATTGGTAGGGTCCTACGAGCAGTACTTC. Protein product: CASSLRLVGSYEQYF.

In this sample, this clonotype turned up a few times. A much larger clone lies one base from this, so it may be a read error. V gene TRBV4-1 combines with J gene TRBJ2-6; maybe TRBD1 (6 bases). CDR3 size: 17 residues. Germline lookup yields CDR1 MGHRA and CDR2 YSYEKL. The CDR3 bases are TGCGCCAACAGCCGAGCTGGGACACTCTCTGGGGCCAACGTCCTGACTTTC. Protein product: CANSRAGTLSGANVLTF.

This clonotype appeared a few times. The gene calls are TRBV7-9 and TRBJ2-6; D is tentatively TRBD1 or TRBD2 (6 bases each). The CDR3 loop spans 18 amino acids. Germline CDR1 SEHNR, CDR2 FQNEAQ (reference sequence). The V gene lost 1 base and the J gene lost 4 bases, with 17 bases spanning the gap. The CDR3 loop reads CASSLVGRGLAGANVLTF. CDR3 DNA sequence: TGTGCCAGCAGCTTAGTTGGCAGGGGCCTAGCGGGGGCCAACGTCCTGACTTTC. Looking up the rest from reference TRBV7-9 and TRBJ2-6 gives the full variable domain: DTGVSQNPRHKITKRGQNVTFRCDPISEHNRLYWYRQTLGQGPEFLTYFQNEAQLEKSRLLSDRFSAERPKGSFSTLEIQRTEQGDSAMYLCASSLVGRGLAGANVLTFGAGSRLTVL.

The chain joins TRBV25-1 to TRBJ2-1; 9 positions match TRBD2. Germline V gene lookup returns CDR1 MGHDK and CDR2 SYGVNS. The CDR3 spans 12 residues. V dropped 9 bases and J dropped 8; count of bases not matched to a gene: 5. CDR3 sequence reads: CASGTSFDEQFF. The CDR3, as DNA: TGTGCCAGTGGGACTAGCTTCGATGAGCAGTTCTTC.

There are a few counts of this clonotype. This chain uses TRBV7-9 with TRBJ1-6; no clear D gene. CDR1 is SEHNR and CDR2 is FQNEAQ in the germline V gene (reference sequence). The CDR3 consists of 15 residues. V shed 4 bases and J shed 0 bases, with 7 bases lying between them. DNA for the CDR3: TGTGCCAGCAGCTCCGACAACTCCTATAATTCACCCCTCCACTTT. Its protein is CASSSDNSYNSPLHF.

The chain recombines TRBV6-1 with TRBJ1-2; 7 bases match TRBD1. The V gene's germline CDR1 is MNHNS and CDR2 SASEGT. The CDR3 consists of 15 residues. J lost 3 bases, V lost 2 bases, and 6 bases had no gene match. CDR3 coding DNA: TGTGCCAGCAGTGAACTGAGGGGGCCAGACTATGGCTACACCTTC. It is translated as CASSELRGPDYGYTF.

This clonotype has at least ten counts. This sequence joins TRBV7-9 and TRBJ2-7; 7 bases fit TRBD2. The CDR3 totals 14 residues. The trim removed 4 bases at V and 2 bases at J, leaving 5 bases unmatched. CDR1 and CDR2 from the germline V gene are SEHNR and FQNEAQ (reference sequence). DNA of the CDR3: TGTGCCAGCAGCTCACGGGACTATCCCTACGAGCAGTACTTC. It specifies CASSSRDYPYEQYF. Filled out from reference TRBV7-9 and TRBJ2-7, the complete variable domain reads DTGVSQNPRHKITKRGQNVTFRCDPISEHNRLYWYRQTLGQGPEFLTYFQNEAQLEKSRLLSDRFSAERPKGSFSTLEIQRTEQGDSAMYLCASSSRDYPYEQYFGPGTRLTVT.

This clonotype was observed a few times. The chain is built from TRBV20-1 and TRBJ2-7; maybe TRBD2 (5 bases). The CDR3 has 12 amino acids. The V and J ends lost 6 bases and 3 bases respectively, with 12 bases between them. Germline V gene sequence: CDR1 DFQATT, CDR2 SNEGSKA (reference sequence). The chain's CDR3 is CSAVGVGYEQYF. The CDR3 coding sequence is TGCAGTGCCGTCGGGGTTGGCTACGAGCAGTACTTC.

In this sample, this clonotype turned up a few times. The V and J genes are TRBV20-1 and TRBJ2-7; 8 bases line up with TRBD1. From germline, CDR1 is DFQATT and CDR2 SNEGSKA (reference sequence). Trimming took 2 bases from V and 1 from J; bases not matched to a gene: 1. CDR3 size: 13 residues. DNA of the CDR3: TGCAGTGCTAGACGGACAGGGTCCTACGAGCAGTACTTC. This translates into CSARRTGSYEQYF.

This clonotype has only a few counts. The J gene is TRBJ2-7, the V gene TRBV27; D uncertain. This CDR3 spans 13 amino acids. V lost 5 bases and J lost 3, with 11 bases in between. Germline V gives CDR1 MNHEY, CDR2 SMNVEV (reference sequence). DNA for the CDR3: TGTGCCAGCAGTAGGCTGAAGGACTACGAGCAGTACTTC. It specifies CASSRLKDYEQYF.

The sample holds many counts of this clonotype. The chain combines TRBV10-3 with TRBJ2-5; D not certain. The germline CDR1 and CDR2 sequences are ENHRY and SYGVKD. CDR3 length: 17 residues. Trimming cost V 2 bases and J 2 bases, with 18 bases left between them. CDR3 loop: CAISERSALDRQETQYF. CDR3 nucleotide sequence: TGTGCCATCAGTGAGCGATCCGCGCTAGATCGGCAAGAGACCCAGTACTTC.

This clonotype showed up just a few times. The V call is TRBV6-5, the J call TRBJ2-5; D is unresolved. The CDR3 contains 13 residues. The V gene lost 0 bases and the J gene lost 10 bases, with 12 bases spanning the gap. Germline V lookup: CDR1 MNHEY, CDR2 SVGAGI. The CDR3 region is CASSYSPGGNQYF. The CDR3 bases are TGTGCCAGCAGTTACTCGCCAGGCGGTAACCAGTACTTC.

This chain's CDR3 is CASSLALKGTGESTDTQYF. In nucleotides, the CDR3 is TGTGCCAGCAGTTTAGCGCTAAAGGGGACAGGGGAAAGCACAGATACGCAGTATTTT. This chain joins TRBV12-3 or TRBV12-4 and TRBJ2-3; 10 bases fit TRBD1. Unmatched junction bases numbered 9, after V lost 0 bases and J lost 0 bases. The CDR3 totals 19 residues.

This clonotype has more than one count but fewer than ten. The chain is built from TRBV29-1 and TRBJ1-1, with 8 bases identical to TRBD1. V was pared by 8 bases and J by 3 bases, with 8 bases of the junction left unmatched. The CDR3 totals 13 residues. Germline loops: CDR1 SQVTM, CDR2 ANQGSEA. The DNA of the CDR3 is TGCAGCACCAGGGGGCTGGGGTACACTGAAGCTTTCTTT. Residues: CSTRGLGYTEAFF.

The V and J genes are TRBV5-4 and TRBJ2-4; 14 bases match TRBD2. The CDR3 extends over 17 amino acids. The germline CDR1 and CDR2 sequences are SGHNT and YYREEE (reference sequence). V lost 4 bases, J lost 0 bases, and 3 bases stayed unmatched. CDR3 in amino acids: CASSPGLAGAAKNIQYF. The CDR3 DNA reads TGTGCCAGCAGCCCGGGACTAGCGGGAGCAGCCAAAAACATTCAGTACTTC.

V usage is TRBV25-1 and J usage is TRBJ2-5; D possibly corresponds to TRBD1 (6 bases). V lost 2 bases to trimming and J lost 5 bases, with 12 bases between them. The germline V gene encodes CDR1 MGHDK and CDR2 SYGVNS. This CDR3 spans 14 amino acids. The CDR3, as DNA: TGTGCCAGCAGTGAAAGGTGGGGGCATGAGACCCAGTACTTC. This gives the protein CASSERWGHETQYF. Together with reference TRBV25-1 and TRBJ2-5, the CDR3 gives the full variable domain: EADIYQTPRYLVIGTGKKITLECSQTMGHDKMYWYQQDPGMELHLIHYSYGVNSTEKGDLSSESTVSRIRTEHFPLTLESARPSHTSQYLCASSERWGHETQYFGPGTRLLVL.